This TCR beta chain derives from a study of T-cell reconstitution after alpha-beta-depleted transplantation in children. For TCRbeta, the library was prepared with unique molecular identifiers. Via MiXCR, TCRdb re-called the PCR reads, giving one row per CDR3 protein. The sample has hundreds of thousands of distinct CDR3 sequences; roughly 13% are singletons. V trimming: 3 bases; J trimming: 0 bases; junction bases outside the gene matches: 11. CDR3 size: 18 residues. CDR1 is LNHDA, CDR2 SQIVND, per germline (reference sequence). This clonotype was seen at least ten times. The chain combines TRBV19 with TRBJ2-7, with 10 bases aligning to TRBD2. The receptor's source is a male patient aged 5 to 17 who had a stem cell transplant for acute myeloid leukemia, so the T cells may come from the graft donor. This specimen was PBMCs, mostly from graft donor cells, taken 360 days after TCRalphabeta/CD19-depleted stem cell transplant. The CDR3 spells CASSIRPIRTSGSYEQYF. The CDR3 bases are TGTGCCAGTAGTATTCGTCCCATTCGGACTAGCGGCTCCTACGAGCAGTACTTC.